This entry lists 18 T cell receptor beta chains sequenced from one sample in a study of T-cell memory formation after mild COVID-19. TCRdb re-analysed the 5' RACE reads in MiXCR, keeping a single row per CDR3 protein. The profile shows 350,000 to 500,000 distinct CDR3 sequences, under 20% of them singletons. Source material: PBMCs or a T cell subset sorted from them (not recorded which). These receptors originate from a man aged 18 to 30 who had mild COVID-19 (a few samples of this study predate the infection). Cell type and time point are not known.

In DNA form, the CDR3 reads TGTGCCAGCAGTTACGGACCGGGGGCGGGCACCGGGGAGCTGTTTTTT. It translates to CASSYGPGAGTGELFF. This chain connects TRBV6-5 to TRBJ2-2, with D possibly being TRBD1 or TRBD2 (6 bases each). Looked up from germline, CDR1 is MNHEY and CDR2 is SVGAGI. V lost 2 bases, J lost 4 bases, and 14 bases lay in between. This CDR3 contains 16 residues.

V and J are TRBV12-3 or TRBV12-4 and TRBJ2-5, with no clear D. The CDR3 has 15 residues. The V gene lost 4 bases and the J gene lost 4 bases, with 16 bases spanning the gap. CDR3 in DNA: TGTGCCAGCAGTTCGGATGGAACCAGTCTAGAGACCCAGTACTTC. It encodes CASSSDGTSLETQYF.

This clonotype has a handful of counts. This sequence joins TRBV7-9 and TRBJ2-1, with D perhaps matching TRBD1 or TRBD2 (5 bases each). The CDR3 has 12 residues. Deletions cut 7 bases from V and 15 bases from J, with 19 bases between. Germline lookup yields CDR1 SEHNR and CDR2 FQNEAQ (reference sequence). CDR3 DNA sequence: TGTGCCAGCACCCCGGGGCCCACACATTCGTTCTTC. Translated: CASTPGPTHSFF.

This rearrangement joins TRBV27 to TRBJ2-6; D gene unclear. V lost 3 bases and J lost 0, with 6 bases in between. Germline assignment: CDR1 MNHEY and CDR2 SMNVEV (reference sequence). The CDR3 sequence is 15 residues long. CDR3 in amino acids: CASSFMSSGANVLTF. The DNA for the CDR3 is TGTGCCAGCAGTTTCATGAGCTCTGGGGCCAACGTCCTGACTTTC.

The chain uses TRBV9 and TRBJ2-2, with a weak D call TRBD1 (6 bases). The CDR3 length is 17 residues. Germline V CDR1 and CDR2: SGDLS, YYNGEE. The V and J ends lost 4 bases and 3 bases respectively, with 19 bases between them. CDR3 residues: CASSHGGGTRDTGELFF. As DNA, the CDR3 is TGTGCCAGCAGCCATGGGGGCGGTACCCGAGACACCGGGGAGCTGTTTTTT.

Only a few counts were recorded for this clonotype. The gene calls are TRBV5-1 and TRBJ1-1; D not certain. CDR1 and CDR2 from the germline V gene are SGHRS and YFSETQ. V lost 0 bases, J lost 1 base, and 7 bases lay in between. CDR3 length equals 14 residues. As DNA, the CDR3 is TGCGCCAGCAGCTTGGACACGAGGAACACTGAAGCTTTCTTT. Encoded protein: CASSLDTRNTEAFF.

This clonotype was detected only a few times. The chain has TRBV5-1 and TRBJ1-1, with 8 bases matching TRBD1. J was trimmed by 10 bases and V by 4 bases; bases with no gene match: 9. The germline V gene encodes CDR1 SGHRS and CDR2 YFSETQ. CDR3 length equals 13 residues. The CDR3 loop reads CASSITGGFGAFF. The CDR3 DNA sequence: TGCGCCAGCAGCATTACAGGGGGGTTCGGAGCTTTCTTT.

This clonotype appeared a few times. The V gene is TRBV5-6, the J gene TRBJ2-3; D is unclear. V was shortened by 0 bases and J by 4 bases, with 9 bases between the two germline ends. The CDR3 totals 14 residues. Germline CDR1 is SGHDT and CDR2 is YYEEEE. The CDR3 protein is CASSLGSPADTQYF. DNA for the CDR3: TGTGCCAGCAGCTTGGGCAGTCCCGCAGATACGCAGTATTTT.

This clonotype was counted a few times. The chain has TRBV5-1 and TRBJ2-7; tentatively, D is TRBD1 (6 bases). The CDR3 covers 15 residues. Germline CDR1 and CDR2: SGHRS and YFSETQ. V lost 5 bases and J lost 7, with 22 bases in between. Here the CDR3 DNA reads TGCGCCAGCAGTCGCTTCACAGGGCAGGGGCAAGAGCAGTACTTC. It translates to CASSRFTGQGQEQYF.

The J gene is TRBJ1-1, the V gene TRBV7-2; TRBD1 aligns across 8 bases. Germline CDR1 and CDR2: SGHTA and FQGNSA. The CDR3 runs 15 residues. V was clipped by 1 base and J by 6 bases; unmatched bases: 7. CDR3 sequence reads: CASSLDRGRGPEAFF. The CDR3 nucleotides are TGTGCCAGCAGCTTAGATCGAGGCAGGGGGCCTGAAGCTTTCTTT.

V gene TRBV20-1 combines with J gene TRBJ1-6; tentative D call: TRBD1 (6 bases). V was cut by 5 bases and J by 10 bases, with 21 bases left in between. The V gene's germline CDR1 is DFQATT and CDR2 SNEGSKA (reference sequence). The CDR3 has 15 residues. CDR3 DNA sequence: TGCAGTGCTCGCCAACGAGGGGGAGTCAAATCACCCCTCCACTTT. Translated: CSARQRGGVKSPLHF.

In its sample, this clonotype was seen a few times. The genes are TRBV7-2 and TRBJ2-5; D is perhaps TRBD1 (7 bases). Trimming cost V 5 bases and J 3 bases, with 22 bases left between them. Germline assignment: CDR1 SGHTA and CDR2 FQGNSA. The CDR3 loop spans 17 amino acids. CDR3 nucleotides: TGTGCCAGCAGCCAGTGGAGGGGACAGAGTTTTGAAGAGACCCAGTACTTC. This sequence encodes CASSQWRGQSFEETQYF.

This chain uses TRBV2 with TRBJ1-1, with TRBD1 identical over 12 bases. The germline CDR1 and CDR2 sequences are SNHLY and FYNNEI. This CDR3 has 14 amino acids. The trim removed 5 bases at V and 11 bases at J, leaving 9 bases unmatched. CDR3 in amino acids: CASSSGQGALAAFF. In DNA, the CDR3 is TGTGCCAGCAGTTCGGGACAGGGGGCCCTAGCCGCTTTCTTT.

The rearrangement uses TRBV7-9 and TRBJ1-4; D ambiguous. V was cut by 4 bases and J by 12 bases, with 15 bases left in between. Germline CDR1 SEHNR, CDR2 FQNEAQ (reference sequence). The CDR3 consists of 13 residues. CDR3: CASSSGSLGELFF. CDR3 DNA: TGTGCCAGCAGCTCGGGATCTCTCGGGGAACTGTTTTTT.

This clonotype was counted only a few times. CDR3 amino acids: CASSRDREPGELFF. The CDR3 DNA is TGTGCCAGCAGCCGAGACAGGGAGCCCGGGGAGCTGTTTTTT. The rearrangement joins TRBV6-6 to TRBJ2-2; 7 nucleotides align to TRBD1. J gave up 6 bases and V 6 bases, and 7 bases lay outside the gene matches. This CDR3 contains 14 residues. Germline values: CDR1 MNHNY, CDR2 SVGAGI (reference sequence).

V and J are TRBV7-9 and TRBJ2-7; 10 bases align to TRBD1. V dropped 8 bases and J dropped 3; count of bases not matched to a gene: 7. The CDR3 loop spans 14 amino acids. CDR1 and CDR2 (germline): SEHNR, FQNEAQ (reference sequence). The DNA of the CDR3 is TGTGCCAGCTCCCGGACAGGGGGGAACTACGAGCAGTACGTC. This encodes CASSRTGGNYEQYV.

This clonotype was seen more than once but under ten times. The chain joins TRBV12-3 or TRBV12-4 to TRBJ2-1; D assignment may be TRBD1 or TRBD2 (5 bases each). The V end was cut by 5 bases, the J end by 0 bases, with 23 bases between. This CDR3 has 19 amino acids. The CDR3 DNA reads TGTGCCAGCAGTCCCGCCAGAGGGGTTCGGTCGAGCTCCTACAATGAGCAGTTCTTC. Translating gives CASSPARGVRSSSYNEQFF.

The chain is built from TRBV15 and TRBJ2-7, with D possibly called TRBD1 or TRBD2 (5 bases each). CDR1 LNHNV and CDR2 YYDKDF come from the germline V gene (reference sequence). The CDR3 is 14 amino acids. V lost 5 bases and J lost 2, with 13 bases in between. The CDR3 region is CATSARDGAYEQYV. CDR3 coding DNA: TGTGCCACCAGCGCCCGGGACGGTGCCTACGAGCAGTACGTC.